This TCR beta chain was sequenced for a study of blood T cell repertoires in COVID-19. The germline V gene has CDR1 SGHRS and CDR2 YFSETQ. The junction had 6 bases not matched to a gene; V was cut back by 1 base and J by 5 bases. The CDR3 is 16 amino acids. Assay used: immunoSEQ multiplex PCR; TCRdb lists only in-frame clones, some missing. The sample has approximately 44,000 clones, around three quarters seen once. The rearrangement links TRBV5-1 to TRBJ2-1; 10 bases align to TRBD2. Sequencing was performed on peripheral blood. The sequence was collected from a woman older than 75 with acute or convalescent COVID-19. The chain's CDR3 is CASSLRTSGVHNEQFF. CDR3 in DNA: TGCGCCAGCAGCTTGCGGACTAGCGGAGTACACAATGAGCAGTTCTTC.